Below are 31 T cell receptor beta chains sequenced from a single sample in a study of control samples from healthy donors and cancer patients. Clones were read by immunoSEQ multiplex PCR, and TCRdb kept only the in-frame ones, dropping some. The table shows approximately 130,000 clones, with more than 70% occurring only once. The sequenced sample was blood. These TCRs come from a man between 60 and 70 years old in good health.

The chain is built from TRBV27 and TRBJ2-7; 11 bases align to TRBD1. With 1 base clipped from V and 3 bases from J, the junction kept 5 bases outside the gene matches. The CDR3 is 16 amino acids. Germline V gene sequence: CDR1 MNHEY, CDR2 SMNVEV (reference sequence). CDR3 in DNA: TGTGCCAGCAGTTTATATGGGGACAGGGGGAACTACGAGCAGTACTTC. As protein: CASSLYGDRGNYEQYF.

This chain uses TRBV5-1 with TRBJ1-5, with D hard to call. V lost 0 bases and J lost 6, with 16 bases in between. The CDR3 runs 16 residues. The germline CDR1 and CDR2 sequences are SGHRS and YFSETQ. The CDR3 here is CASSLAPDNPVQPQHF. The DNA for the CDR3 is TGCGCCAGCAGCTTGGCTCCGGATAACCCCGTTCAGCCCCAGCATTTT.

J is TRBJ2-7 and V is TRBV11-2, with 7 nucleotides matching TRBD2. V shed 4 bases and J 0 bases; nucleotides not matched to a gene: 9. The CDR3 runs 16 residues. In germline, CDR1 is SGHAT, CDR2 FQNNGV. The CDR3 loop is CASSSEASGSSYEQYF. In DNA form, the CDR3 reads TGTGCCAGCAGCTCGGAGGCTAGCGGAAGCTCCTACGAGCAGTACTTC.

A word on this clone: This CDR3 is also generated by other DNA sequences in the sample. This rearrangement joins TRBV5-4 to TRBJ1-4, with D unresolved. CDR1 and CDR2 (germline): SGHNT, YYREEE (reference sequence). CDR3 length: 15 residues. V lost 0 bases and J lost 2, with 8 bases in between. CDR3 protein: CASSLGGNTNEKLFF. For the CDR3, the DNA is TGTGCCAGCAGCTTGGGGGGTAATACTAATGAAAAACTGTTTTTT.

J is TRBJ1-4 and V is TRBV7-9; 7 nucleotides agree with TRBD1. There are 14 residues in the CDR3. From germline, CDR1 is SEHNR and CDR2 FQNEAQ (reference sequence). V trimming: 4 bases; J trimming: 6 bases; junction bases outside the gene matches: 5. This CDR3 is CASSSTGSYEKLFF. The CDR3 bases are TGTGCCAGCAGCTCGACAGGGAGTTATGAAAAACTGTTTTTT.

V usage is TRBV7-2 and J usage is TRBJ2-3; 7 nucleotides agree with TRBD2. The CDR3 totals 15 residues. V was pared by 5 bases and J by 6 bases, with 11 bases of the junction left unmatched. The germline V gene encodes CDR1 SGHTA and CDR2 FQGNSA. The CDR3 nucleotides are TGTGCCAGCAGCCCGCAACTCGGGGGGAGCGATACGCAGTATTTT. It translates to CASSPQLGGSDTQYF.

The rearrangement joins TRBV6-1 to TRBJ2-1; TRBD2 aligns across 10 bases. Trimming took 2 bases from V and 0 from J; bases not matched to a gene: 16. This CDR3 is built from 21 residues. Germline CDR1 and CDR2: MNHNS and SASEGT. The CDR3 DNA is TGTGCCAGCAGTGAATCGAGTCTAAGACTAGCGGGTGTCGCCTCCTACAATGAGCAGTTCTTC. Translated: CASSESSLRLAGVASYNEQFF.

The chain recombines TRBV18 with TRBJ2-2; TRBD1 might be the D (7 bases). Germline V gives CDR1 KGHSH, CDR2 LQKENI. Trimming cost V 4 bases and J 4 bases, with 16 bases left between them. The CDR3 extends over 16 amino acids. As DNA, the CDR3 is TGTGCCAGCTCACTTACAGGGGACTCGGGCACCGGGGAGCTGTTTTTT. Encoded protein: CASSLTGDSGTGELFF.

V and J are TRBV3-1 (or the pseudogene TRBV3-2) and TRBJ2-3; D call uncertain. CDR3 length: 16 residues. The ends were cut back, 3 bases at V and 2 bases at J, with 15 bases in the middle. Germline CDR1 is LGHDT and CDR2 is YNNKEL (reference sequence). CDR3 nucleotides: TGTGCCAGCAGCCAGGCGTCGCGCGGATACACAGATACGCAGTATTTT. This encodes CASSQASRGYTDTQYF.

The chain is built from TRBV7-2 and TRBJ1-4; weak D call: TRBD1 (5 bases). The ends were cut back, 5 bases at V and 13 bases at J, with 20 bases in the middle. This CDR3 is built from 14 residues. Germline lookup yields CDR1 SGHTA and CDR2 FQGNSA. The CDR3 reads CASSRSPLTGPLFF. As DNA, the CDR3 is TGTGCCAGCAGCCGCTCGCCCCTCACAGGACCACTGTTTTTT.

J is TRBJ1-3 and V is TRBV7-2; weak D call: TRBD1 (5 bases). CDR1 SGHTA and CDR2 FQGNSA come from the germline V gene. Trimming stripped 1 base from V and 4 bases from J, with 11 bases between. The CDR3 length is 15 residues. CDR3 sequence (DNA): TGTGCCAGCAGCTTAGTCGGGACTGGGGGAAACACCATATATTTT. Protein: CASSLVGTGGNTIYF.

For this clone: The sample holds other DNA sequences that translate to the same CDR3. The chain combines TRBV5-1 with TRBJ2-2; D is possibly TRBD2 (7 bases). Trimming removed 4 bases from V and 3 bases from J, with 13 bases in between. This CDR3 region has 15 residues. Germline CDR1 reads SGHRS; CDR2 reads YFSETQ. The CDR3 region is CASSRGGRDTGELFF. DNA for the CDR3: TGCGCCAGCAGCCGCGGGGGCCGGGACACCGGGGAGCTGTTTTTT.

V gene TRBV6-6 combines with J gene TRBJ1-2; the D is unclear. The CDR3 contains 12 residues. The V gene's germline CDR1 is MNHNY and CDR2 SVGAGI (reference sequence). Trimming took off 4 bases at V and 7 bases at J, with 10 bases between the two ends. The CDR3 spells CASSLREVGYTF. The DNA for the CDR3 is TGTGCCAGCAGTTTACGAGAAGTTGGCTACACCTTC.

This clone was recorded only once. As DNA, the CDR3 is TGTGCCAGCAGCCCCGACAGAAACATTCAGTACTTC. It codes for CASSPDRNIQYF. The chain uses TRBV6-5 and TRBJ2-4; D is perhaps TRBD1 (5 bases). The V and J ends lost 6 bases and 6 bases respectively, with 9 bases between them. The CDR3 consists of 12 residues. CDR1 MNHEY and CDR2 SVGAGI come from the germline V gene.

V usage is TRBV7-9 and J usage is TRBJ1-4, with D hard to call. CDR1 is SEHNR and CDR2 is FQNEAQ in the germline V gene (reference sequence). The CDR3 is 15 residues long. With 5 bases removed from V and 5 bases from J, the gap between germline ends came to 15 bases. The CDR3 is CASSLLGVLNEKLFF. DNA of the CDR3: TGTGCCAGCAGCCTTCTCGGGGTCTTAAATGAAAAACTGTTTTTT.

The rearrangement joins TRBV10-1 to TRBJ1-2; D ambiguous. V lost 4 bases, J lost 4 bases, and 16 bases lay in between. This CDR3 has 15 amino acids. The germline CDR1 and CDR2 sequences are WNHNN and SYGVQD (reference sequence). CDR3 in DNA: TGCGCCAGCAGTGGCCCTCTTAGCGGCCGCTATGGCTACACCTTC. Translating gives CASSGPLSGRYGYTF.

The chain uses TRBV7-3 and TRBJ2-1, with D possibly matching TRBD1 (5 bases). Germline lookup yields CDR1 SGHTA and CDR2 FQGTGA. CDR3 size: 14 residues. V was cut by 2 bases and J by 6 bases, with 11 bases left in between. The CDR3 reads CASSLGAGRNEQFF. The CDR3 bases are TGTGCCAGCAGCTTAGGGGCAGGGCGCAATGAGCAGTTCTTC.

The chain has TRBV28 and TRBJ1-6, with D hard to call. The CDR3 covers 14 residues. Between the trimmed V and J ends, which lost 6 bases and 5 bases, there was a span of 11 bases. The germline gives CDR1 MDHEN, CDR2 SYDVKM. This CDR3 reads CASRLRENNSPLHF. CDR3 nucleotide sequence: TGTGCCAGCAGGCTACGGGAGAATAATTCACCCCTCCACTTT.

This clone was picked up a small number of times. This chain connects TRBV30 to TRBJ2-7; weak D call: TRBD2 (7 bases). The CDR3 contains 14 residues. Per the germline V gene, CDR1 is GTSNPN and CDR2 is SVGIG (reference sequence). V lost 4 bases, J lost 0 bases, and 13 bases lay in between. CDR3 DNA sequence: TGTGCCTGGATCCGACGGGGGGCCTCCTACGAGCAGTACTTC. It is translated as CAWIRRGASYEQYF.

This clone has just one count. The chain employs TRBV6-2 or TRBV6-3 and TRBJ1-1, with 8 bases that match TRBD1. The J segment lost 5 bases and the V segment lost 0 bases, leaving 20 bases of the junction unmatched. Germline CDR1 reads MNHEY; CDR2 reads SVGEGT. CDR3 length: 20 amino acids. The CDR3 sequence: CASSYSSLQALLRTGTEAFF. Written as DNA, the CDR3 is TGTGCCAGCAGTTACTCGTCTTTACAAGCCCTCCTTAGGACAGGGACTGAAGCTTTCTTT.

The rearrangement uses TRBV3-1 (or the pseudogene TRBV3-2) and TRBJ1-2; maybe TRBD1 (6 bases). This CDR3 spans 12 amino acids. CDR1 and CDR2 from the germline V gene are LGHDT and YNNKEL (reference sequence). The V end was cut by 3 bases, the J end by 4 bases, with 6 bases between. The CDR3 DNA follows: TGTGCCAGCAGCCAGGACAGCTATGGCTACACCTTC. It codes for CASSQDSYGYTF.

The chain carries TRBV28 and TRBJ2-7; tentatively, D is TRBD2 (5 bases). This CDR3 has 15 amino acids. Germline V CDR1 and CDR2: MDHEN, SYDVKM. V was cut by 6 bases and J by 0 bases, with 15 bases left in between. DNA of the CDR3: TGTGCCAGCAGGTCAGCGGACGCAAGCTCCTACGAGCAGTACTTC. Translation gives CASRSADASSYEQYF. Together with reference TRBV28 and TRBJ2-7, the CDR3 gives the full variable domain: DVKVTQSSRYLVKRTGEKVFLECVQDMDHENMFWYRQDPGLGLRLIYFSYDVKMKEKGDIPEGYSVSREKKERFSLILESASTNQTSMYLCASRSADASSYEQYFGPGTRLTVT.

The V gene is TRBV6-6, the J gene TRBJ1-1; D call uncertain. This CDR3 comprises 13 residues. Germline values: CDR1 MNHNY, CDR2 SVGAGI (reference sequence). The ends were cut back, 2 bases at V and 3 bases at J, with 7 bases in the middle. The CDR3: CASSYDTYTEAFF. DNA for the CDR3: TGTGCCAGCAGTTACGACACCTACACTGAAGCTTTCTTT.

Here the CDR3 DNA reads TGTGCCAGCAGCTTTCGGACAGGGTACTCCTATAATTCACCCCTCCACTTT. Protein: CASSFRTGYSYNSPLHF. The chain has TRBV5-6 and TRBJ1-6, with 8 bases that match TRBD1. The V gene's germline CDR1 is SGHDT and CDR2 YYEEEE. The CDR3 sequence is 17 residues long. V lost 2 bases to trimming and J lost 0 bases; unmatched junction nucleotides: 4.

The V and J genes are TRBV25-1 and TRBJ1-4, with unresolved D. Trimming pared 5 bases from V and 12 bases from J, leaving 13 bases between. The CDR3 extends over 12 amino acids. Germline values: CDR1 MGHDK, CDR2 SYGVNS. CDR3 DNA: TGTGCCAGCAGTAACCATCTGAGGGAACTGTTTTTT. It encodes CASSNHLRELFF. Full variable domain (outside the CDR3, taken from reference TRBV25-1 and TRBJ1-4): EADIYQTPRYLVIGTGKKITLECSQTMGHDKMYWYQQDPGMELHLIHYSYGVNSTEKGDLSSESTVSRIRTEHFPLTLESARPSHTSQYLCASSNHLRELFFGSGTQLSVL.

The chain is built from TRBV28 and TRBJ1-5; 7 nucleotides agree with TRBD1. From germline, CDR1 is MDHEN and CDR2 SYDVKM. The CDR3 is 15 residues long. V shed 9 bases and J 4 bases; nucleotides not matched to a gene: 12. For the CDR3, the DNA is TGTGCCAGTTCAGGGGGGGGGACATCAAATCAGCCCCAGCATTTT. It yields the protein CASSGGGTSNQPQHF.

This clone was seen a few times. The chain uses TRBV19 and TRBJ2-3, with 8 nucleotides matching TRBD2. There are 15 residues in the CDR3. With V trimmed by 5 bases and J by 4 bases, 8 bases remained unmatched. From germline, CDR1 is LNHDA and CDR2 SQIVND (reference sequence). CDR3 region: CASSPPGLVADTQYF. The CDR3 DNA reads TGTGCCAGTAGTCCCCCGGGACTAGTGGCAGATACGCAGTATTTT.

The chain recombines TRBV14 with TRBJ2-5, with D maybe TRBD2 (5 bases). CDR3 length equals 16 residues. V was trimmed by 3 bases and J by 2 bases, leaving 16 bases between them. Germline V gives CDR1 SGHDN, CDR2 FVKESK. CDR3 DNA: TGTGCCAGCAGCCAGTCGGACCGGGGAGAGCAAGAGACCCAGTACTTC. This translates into CASSQSDRGEQETQYF.

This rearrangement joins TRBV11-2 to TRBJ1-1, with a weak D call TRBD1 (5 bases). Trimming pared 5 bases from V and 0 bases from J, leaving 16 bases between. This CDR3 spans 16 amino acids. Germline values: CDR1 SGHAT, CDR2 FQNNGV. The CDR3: CASSAFGGGLNTEAFF. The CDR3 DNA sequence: TGTGCCAGCAGCGCATTCGGGGGTGGTCTGAACACTGAAGCTTTCTTT.

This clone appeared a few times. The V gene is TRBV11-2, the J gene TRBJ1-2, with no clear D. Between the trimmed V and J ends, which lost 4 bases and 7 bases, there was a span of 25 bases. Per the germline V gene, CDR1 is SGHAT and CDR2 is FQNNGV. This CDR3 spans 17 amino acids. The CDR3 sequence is CASSYGPSRLNEAGYTF. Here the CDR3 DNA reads TGTGCCAGCAGCTACGGTCCTAGTCGATTGAATGAGGCTGGCTACACCTTC.

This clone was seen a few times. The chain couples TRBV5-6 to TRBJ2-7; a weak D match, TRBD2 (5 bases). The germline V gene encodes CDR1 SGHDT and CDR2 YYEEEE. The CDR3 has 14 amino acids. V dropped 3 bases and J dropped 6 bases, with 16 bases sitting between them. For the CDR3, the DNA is TGTGCCAGCAGCTCCTGGACGGGAATTACCGAGCAGTACTTC. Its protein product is CASSSWTGITEQYF.